The 22 T cell receptor beta chains in this list originate from one sample, sequenced in a study of PD-1 blockade in mismatch repair-deficient tumors. The table came from immunoSEQ multiplex PCR; TCRdb's copy has only in-frame clones and leaves some out. The sample lists tens of thousands of clones, 70% to 90% occurring once. The sample was peripheral blood, taken 44 weeks after starting pembrolizumab. These receptors were taken from an adult with mismatch repair-deficient cancer.

The chain has TRBV28 and TRBJ2-7; possibly TRBD1 for D (6 bases). The ends were cut back, 7 bases at V and 1 base at J, with 14 bases in the middle. Germline V gene data show CDR1 as MDHEN and CDR2 as SYDVKM. The CDR3 covers 14 residues. This CDR3 is CASKVWTDSYEQYF. For the CDR3, the DNA is TGTGCCAGCAAGGTTTGGACAGATTCCTACGAGCAGTACTTC.

The chain is built from TRBV9 and TRBJ2-5; TRBD2 might be the D (5 bases). The V gene lost 4 bases and the J gene lost 3 bases, with 16 bases spanning the gap. Per germline, CDR1 SGDLS and CDR2 YYNGEE. The CDR3 totals 15 residues. CDR3: CASSPEITREETQYF. The CDR3 DNA reads as TGTGCCAGCAGCCCCGAGATTACTAGAGAAGAGACCCAGTACTTC.

V usage is TRBV5-1 and J usage is TRBJ2-1; 11 bases match TRBD2. CDR1 is SGHRS, CDR2 YFSETQ, per germline. The ends lost 0 bases at V and 6 bases at J; junction bases unmatched: 8. The CDR3 runs 17 residues. The CDR3 sequence is CASSLAPGLAASNEQFF. CDR3 sequence (DNA): TGCGCCAGCAGCTTGGCCCCGGGACTAGCGGCAAGCAATGAGCAGTTCTTC.

Only a few counts were recorded for this clone. This rearrangement joins TRBV30 to TRBJ1-5; D unclear. The V and J ends lost 1 base and 0 bases respectively, with 13 bases between them. Germline CDR1 reads GTSNPN; CDR2 reads SVGIG (reference sequence). CDR3 length equals 16 residues. CDR3 in DNA: TGTGCCTGGAGTGGAGAGGACCAAGTTAGCAATCAGCCCCAGCATTTT. Translation: CAWSGEDQVSNQPQHF.

The chain recombines TRBV7-9 with TRBJ2-7; TRBD1 matches 7 bases. This CDR3 comprises 14 residues. Germline values: CDR1 SEHNR, CDR2 FQNEAQ (reference sequence). The V gene end was trimmed by 3 bases and the J gene end by 4 bases; junction bases not matched to a gene: 6. CDR3 amino acids: CASSFDRVVYEQYF. DNA for the CDR3: TGTGCCAGCAGCTTTGACAGGGTAGTGTACGAGCAGTACTTC.

J is TRBJ1-4 and V is TRBV6-1; D gene uncertain. The CDR3 is made up of 15 amino acids. V was clipped by 7 bases and J by 5 bases, with 17 bases between them. Germline-derived CDR1 and CDR2 are MNHNS and SASEGT. The CDR3 coding sequence is TGTGCCAGCATATCCCCACACCAAGAAAATGAAAAACTGTTTTTT. It specifies CASISPHQENEKLFF.

The chain joins TRBV9 to TRBJ2-3, with 13 bases lining up with TRBD2. The germline V gene has CDR1 SGDLS and CDR2 YYNGEE. J lost 8 bases, V lost 4 bases, and 10 bases had no gene match. This CDR3 comprises 16 residues. CDR3 sequence: CASSPTSGRAAGTQYF. The CDR3 DNA sequence: TGTGCCAGCAGCCCTACTAGCGGGAGGGCAGCAGGTACGCAGTATTTT.

The genes are TRBV5-6 and TRBJ2-7; maybe TRBD2 (5 bases). Germline V gene lookup returns CDR1 SGHDT and CDR2 YYEEEE. The CDR3 contains 13 residues. V was clipped by 0 bases and J by 5 bases, with 9 bases between them. Here the CDR3 reads CASSLGAGNEQYF. DNA for the CDR3: TGTGCCAGCAGCTTGGGGGCCGGGAACGAGCAGTACTTC.

The chain has TRBV19 and TRBJ1-2; D may be TRBD1 (6 bases). Trimming cost V 6 bases and J 1 base, with 21 bases left between them. CDR1 is LNHDA and CDR2 is SQIVND in the germline V gene (reference sequence). This CDR3 has 17 amino acids. CDR3 residues: CASSVRPSGAFNYGYTF. The CDR3 DNA reads as TGTGCCAGTAGCGTTAGACCTTCAGGGGCTTTTAACTATGGCTACACCTTC.

Only a few counts were recorded for this clone. The chain combines TRBV6-1 with TRBJ1-5; D gene ambiguous. Germline V gene data show CDR1 as MNHNS and CDR2 as SASEGT. Trimming removed 7 bases at V and 3 bases at J, with 13 bases between. The CDR3 covers 14 residues. CDR3 region: CASNPRQPNQPQHF. The CDR3 DNA reads as TGTGCCAGCAACCCACGGCAGCCCAATCAGCCCCAGCATTTT.

The V call is TRBV11-3, the J call TRBJ2-7, with a tentative D call TRBD2 (6 bases). Per germline, CDR1 SGHNT and CDR2 YENEEA. The CDR3 runs to 14 residues. Deletions cut 5 bases from V and 2 bases from J, with 13 bases between. The CDR3 DNA reads as TGTGCCAGCAGCCCTCTAGGACTACCCTACGAGCAGTACTTC. Amino acid sequence: CASSPLGLPYEQYF.

The chain is built from TRBV19 and TRBJ1-3, with 9 nucleotides matching TRBD1. Per germline, CDR1 LNHDA and CDR2 SQIVND (reference sequence). CDR3 size: 16 residues. V was clipped by 6 bases and J by 1 base; unmatched bases: 7. CDR3 amino acids: CASRDDRGESGNTIYF. DNA of the CDR3: TGTGCCAGTAGGGACGACAGGGGGGAATCTGGAAACACCATATATTTT. Full variable domain (outside the CDR3, taken from reference TRBV19 and TRBJ1-3): DGGITQSPKYLFRKEGQNVTLSCEQNLNHDAMYWYRQDPGQGLRLIYYSQIVNDFQKGDIAEGYSVSREKKESFPLTVTSAQKNPTAFYLCASRDDRGESGNTIYFGEGSWLTVV.

This clone was found a few times. The gene calls are TRBV9 and TRBJ2-1; TRBD1 aligns across 9 bases. The CDR3 is made up of 17 amino acids. In germline, CDR1 is SGDLS, CDR2 YYNGEE. Trimming at V came to 4 bases and at J to 8 bases, leaving 16 bases not matched to a gene. CDR3 sequence: CASSTPMGGQGGDEQFF. CDR3 in DNA: TGTGCCAGCAGCACACCAATGGGGGGACAGGGAGGCGATGAGCAGTTCTTC.

V and J are TRBV29-1 and TRBJ2-3; 12 nucleotides match TRBD2. This CDR3 region has 15 residues. Germline assignment: CDR1 SQVTM and CDR2 ANQGSEA. The V gene end was trimmed by 7 bases and the J gene end by 4 bases; junction bases not matched to a gene: 9. CDR3 region: CSGMTSGSFADTQYF. As DNA, the CDR3 is TGCAGCGGGATGACTAGCGGGAGTTTCGCAGATACGCAGTATTTT.

This rearrangement joins TRBV18 to TRBJ2-1; D gene uncertain. From germline, CDR1 is KGHSH and CDR2 LQKENI. V was cut by 3 bases and J by 5 bases, with 17 bases left in between. This CDR3 region has 16 residues. In nucleotides, the CDR3 is TGTGCCAGCTCACCTCAGGATCTAACGAACCACAATGAGCAGTTCTTC. This gives the protein CASSPQDLTNHNEQFF.

This chain connects TRBV7-9 to TRBJ2-1; no clear D gene. V was trimmed by 4 bases and J by 3 bases, leaving 16 bases between them. This CDR3 spans 16 amino acids. Per germline, CDR1 SEHNR and CDR2 FQNEAQ (reference sequence). CDR3 residues: CASSSEKSANYNEQFF. Here the CDR3 DNA reads TGTGCCAGCAGCTCCGAAAAGTCAGCTAACTACAATGAGCAGTTCTTC.

The chain is built from TRBV6-5 and TRBJ1-5; tentatively, D is TRBD1 (5 bases). CDR3 size: 15 residues. CDR1 MNHEY and CDR2 SVGAGI come from the germline V gene. Trimming pared 0 bases from V and 4 bases from J, leaving 10 bases between. This CDR3 reads CASSYSVGVNQPQHF. The DNA for the CDR3 is TGTGCCAGCAGTTACTCGGTAGGGGTTAATCAGCCCCAGCATTTT.

The V gene is TRBV29-1, the J gene TRBJ1-1, with a possible D match to TRBD1 (5 bases). The CDR3 is made up of 14 amino acids. The germline V and J ends were trimmed by 3 bases and 7 bases, with 18 bases remaining between them. Germline V gives CDR1 SQVTM, CDR2 ANQGSEA. The CDR3 DNA follows: TGCAGCGTTGACCCGGGGGGGATGACTGGTGAAGCTTTCTTT. Translation: CSVDPGGMTGEAFF.

The chain carries TRBV5-1 and TRBJ2-5; 9 bases are a match to TRBD1. The CDR3 length is 15 residues. V lost 6 bases, J lost 2 bases, and 8 bases stayed unmatched. Germline CDR1 is SGHRS and CDR2 is YFSETQ. Here the CDR3 DNA reads TGCGCCAGCACCACAGGGGGCGGGGGTCAAGAGACCCAGTACTTC. Its protein product is CASTTGGGGQETQYF.

The V and J genes are TRBV7-9 and TRBJ2-5, with TRBD2 matching 9 bases. V lost 1 base and J lost 7; bases outside the gene matches: 4. The CDR3 has 14 residues. Germline loops: CDR1 SEHNR, CDR2 FQNEAQ (reference sequence). CDR3 nucleotides: TGTGCCAGCAGCTTAGTGGGACTAGCCGGGACCCAGTACTTC. This gives the protein CASSLVGLAGTQYF.

The genes are TRBV5-4 and TRBJ2-2; 8 bases fit TRBD2. Germline V gives CDR1 SGHNT, CDR2 YYREEE (reference sequence). The CDR3 loop spans 15 amino acids. Losses at the gene ends were 4 bases for V and 0 bases for J; bases not matched to a gene: 2. The DNA of the CDR3 is TGTGCCAGCAGCCGAGCGGGAGCGAACACCGGGGAGCTGTTTTTT. Its translation is CASSRAGANTGELFF.

The chain has TRBV19 and TRBJ2-5; TRBD1 matches 7 bases. The J call may be mistaken, given a closer DNA end match to TRBJ2-7. This CDR3 is 14 amino acids long. The germline gives CDR1 LNHDA, CDR2 SQIVND (reference sequence). CDR3 protein: CASSIQGQSYEQYF. CDR3 nucleotide sequence: TGTGCCAGTAGTATACAGGGACAGTCCTACGAGCAGTACTTC.